This T cell receptor beta chain stems from a study of blood T cells in healthy people across ages. Study-level findings and limits: TCR beta diversity tracked closely with naive T cell percentage.

Trimming took off 6 bases at V and 6 bases at J, with 12 bases between the two ends. The CDR3 length is 12 residues. For the second PCR, which ran for about 6 to 12 cycles, a sample-barcoded 5' primer and a J-beta primer mix were used. TCRdb recomputed calls from the 5' RACE reads with MiXCR, one row per CDR3 protein. The sample consists of roughly 1,100,000 distinct CDR3 sequences, around 27% of them appearing once. There are a few counts of this clonotype. Its matching antigen is unknown. The same data also went into a second study, on T cells of mothers and their children.

The rearrangement joins TRBV12-3 or TRBV12-4 to TRBJ2-7; D unresolved. This receptor was taken from a girl between 2 and 10 years old in good health. The sequencing sample was made of blood. The CDR3 DNA sequence: TGTGCCAGCAGACTGGACCTCGGCGAGCAGTACTTC. Residues: CASRLDLGEQYF.